This TCR beta chain comes out of a study of PD-L1 blockade in urothelial cancer. Clones were read by immunoSEQ multiplex PCR, and TCRdb kept only the in-frame ones, dropping some. This table holds about 27,000 clones, roughly 85% found once. The CDR3 runs 15 residues. Trimming at V came to 0 bases and at J to 4 bases, leaving 5 bases not matched to a gene. CDR1 SGHKS and CDR2 YYEKEE come from the germline V gene (reference sequence). Time point in this sample: peripheral blood 6 weeks after treatment start. The V gene is TRBV5-5, the J gene TRBJ2-7; 9 positions match TRBD2. The TCR was taken from a man aged 65 to 85 with urothelial cancer. Specimen: PBMCs, collected around atezolizumab (anti-PD-L1) treatment. The CDR3 loop is CASSLAAGGPYEQYF. The CDR3 region has the DNA TGTGCCAGCAGCTTGGCCGCGGGAGGGCCTTACGAGCAGTACTTC. The whole variable domain, remainder taken from reference TRBV5-5 and TRBJ2-7, is DAGVTQSPTHLIKTRGQQVTLRCSPISGHKSVSWYQQVLGQGPQFIFQYYEKEERGRGNFPDRFSARQFPNYSSELNVNALLLGDSALYLCASSLAAGGPYEQYFGPGTRLTVT.